These 21 T cell receptor beta chains were sequenced from one sample in a study of shared clonotypes between healthy human individuals. Profiled with immunoSEQ multiplex PCR; TCRdb holds only in-frame clones, not every one. The repertoire includes over 2,000,000 clones, approximately 92% of them detected once, and about 1.6% sits in the top ten. Terminally differentiated effector memory CD45RA+ cells were excluded by CCR7 positive selection of CD45RO-negative cells. Input material: naive CD8+ T cells from PBMCs. The receptors were sampled from a man between 18 and 29 years old in good health. Some clones in this sample may be carry-over from other donors' samples.

The J gene is TRBJ2-7, the V gene TRBV10-1, with D hard to call. Trimming removed 0 bases from V and 1 base from J, with 16 bases in between. Germline assignment: CDR1 WNHNN and CDR2 SYGVQD (reference sequence). The CDR3 contains 17 residues. The CDR3 loop is CASSESTPLGRSYEQYF. CDR3 sequence (DNA): TGCGCCAGCAGTGAGTCGACACCGCTCGGTAGGTCCTACGAGCAGTACTTC.

This sequence joins TRBV2 and TRBJ2-5; 7 positions agree with TRBD2. The length of the CDR3 is 14 residues. Losses at the gene ends were 2 bases for V and 2 bases for J; bases not matched to a gene: 2. Looked up from germline, CDR1 is SNHLY and CDR2 is FYNNEI. In nucleotides, the CDR3 is TGTGCCAGCAGTGAACTGGGAGGGCAAGAGACCCAGTACTTC. Its translation: CASSELGGQETQYF.

The V gene is TRBV27, the J gene TRBJ2-2; D unclear. Germline V lookup: CDR1 MNHEY, CDR2 SMNVEV (reference sequence). V lost 3 bases, J lost 1 base, and 9 bases lay in between. This CDR3 is built from 15 residues. CDR3 loop: CASSFSPENTGELFF. CDR3 coding DNA: TGTGCCAGCAGTTTTTCGCCAGAGAACACCGGGGAGCTGTTTTTT.

The V call is TRBV6-6, the J call TRBJ2-6; D not resolved. This CDR3 is built from 13 residues. The V end lost 3 bases, the J end lost 1 base, and 1 base lay between the germline ends. CDR1 is MNHNY and CDR2 is SVGAGI in the germline V gene (reference sequence). The CDR3 sequence: CASSYSGANVLTF. The CDR3 DNA reads as TGTGCCAGCAGTTATTCTGGGGCCAACGTCCTGACTTTC.

The chain recombines TRBV29-1 with TRBJ2-3, with a possible D match to TRBD2 (6 bases). The CDR3 consists of 14 residues. The germline CDR1 and CDR2 sequences are SQVTM and ANQGSEA. With 0 bases removed from V and 5 bases from J, the gap between germline ends came to 12 bases. The CDR3 region is CSVEEILALDTQYF. CDR3 sequence (DNA): TGCAGCGTTGAAGAAATTCTAGCGCTAGATACGCAGTATTTT.

Points on this clone: Other DNA sequences in this sample translate to the same CDR3. The gene calls are TRBV28 and TRBJ2-1; D is unresolved. CDR3 length: 11 residues. Per the germline V gene, CDR1 is MDHEN and CDR2 is SYDVKM. V lost 1 base and J lost 9, with 4 bases in between. The CDR3 region has the DNA TGTGCCAGCAGTTTATCTTCTGAGCAGTTCTTC. Amino acids: CASSLSSEQFF.

This chain joins TRBV7-8 and TRBJ2-5; D gene uncertain. This CDR3 spans 14 amino acids. The germline V gene has CDR1 SGHVS and CDR2 FQNEAQ. V lost 1 base to trimming and J lost 1 base, with 7 bases between them. CDR3 in DNA: TGTGCCAGCAGCTTAGTTGGCTTCCAAGAGACCCAGTACTTC. Translating it yields CASSLVGFQETQYF. Full variable domain (rest looked up from reference TRBV7-8 and TRBJ2-5): GAGVSQSPRYKVAKRGQDVALRCDPISGHVSLFWYQQALGQGPEFLTYFQNEAQLDKSGLPSDRFFAERPEGSVSTLKIQRTQQEDSAVYLCASSLVGFQETQYFGPGTRLLVL.

V usage is TRBV6-1 and J usage is TRBJ2-3; D is possibly TRBD2 (6 bases). The CDR3 loop spans 15 amino acids. Trimming shortened V by 3 bases and J by 1 base, and 11 bases separated the two germline ends. Germline lookup yields CDR1 MNHNS and CDR2 SASEGT. CDR3 coding DNA: TGTGCCAGCAGTGATTTAACGGGAGGCACAGATACGCAGTATTTT. Residues: CASSDLTGGTDTQYF.

The chain combines TRBV2 with TRBJ2-7, with D perhaps TRBD1 (5 bases). This CDR3 contains 15 residues. Germline V CDR1 and CDR2: SNHLY, FYNNEI. V gave up 3 bases and J gave up 0 bases, with 12 bases separating them. The CDR3 DNA sequence: TGTGCCAGCAGTGATCGACAGAGGAGCTCCTACGAGCAGTACTTC. It codes for CASSDRQRSSYEQYF.

The V call is TRBV6-1, the J call TRBJ1-5; D may be TRBD1 (5 bases). V shed 4 bases and J shed 7 bases, with 11 bases lying between them. From germline, CDR1 is MNHNS and CDR2 SASEGT. The CDR3 extends over 13 amino acids. CDR3 sequence: CASSGGGTQPQHF. CDR3 DNA: TGTGCCAGCAGTGGGGGCGGGACGCAGCCCCAGCATTTT.

V usage is TRBV9 and J usage is TRBJ1-5; a weak D match, TRBD1 (5 bases). V shed 4 bases and J shed 0 bases, with 11 bases lying between them. This CDR3 contains 15 residues. Germline loops: CDR1 SGDLS, CDR2 YYNGEE. CDR3 sequence (DNA): TGTGCCAGCAGCATGGGACTGAATAGCAATCAGCCCCAGCATTTT. As protein: CASSMGLNSNQPQHF.

The V call is TRBV7-8, the J call TRBJ2-1; 10 bases are a match to TRBD2. Germline CDR1 and CDR2: SGHVS and FQNEAQ. This CDR3 has 16 residues. V was clipped by 5 bases and J by 7 bases; unmatched bases: 11. DNA for the CDR3: TGTGCCAGCAGCCCGATAAGCGGGAGGGCCGAAAATGAGCAGTTCTTC. Protein sequence: CASSPISGRAENEQFF.

This rearrangement joins TRBV10-2 to TRBJ2-7, with D perhaps given as TRBD1 or TRBD2 (5 bases each). Germline V lookup: CDR1 WSHSY, CDR2 SAAADI. The CDR3 runs 13 residues. V lost 5 bases and J lost 2, with 10 bases in between. As DNA, the CDR3 is TGCGCCAGCAGTACGGGGCCCACCTACGAGCAGTACTTC. Its translation is CASSTGPTYEQYF.

DNA of the CDR3: TGTGCCAGCAGCTCATTAGAATTCACAGATACGCAGTATTTT. Protein product: CASSSLEFTDTQYF. The chain is built from TRBV7-8 and TRBJ2-3; D is unresolved. The CDR3 sequence is 14 residues long. V gave up 4 bases and J gave up 2 bases, with 10 bases separating them. Germline V CDR1 and CDR2: SGHVS, FQNEAQ.

This rearrangement joins TRBV7-6 to TRBJ2-1, with TRBD2 matching over 9 bases. In germline, CDR1 is SGHVS, CDR2 FNYEAQ. Unmatched junction bases numbered 15, after V lost 2 bases and J lost 4 bases. This CDR3 spans 19 amino acids. CDR3 in amino acids: CASSLSSGIKGRVYNEQFF. The CDR3 DNA reads as TGTGCCAGCAGCTTATCTAGCGGGATAAAGGGAAGGGTATACAATGAGCAGTTCTTC.

The chain carries TRBV14 and TRBJ2-7, with no clear D. This CDR3 region has 15 residues. Germline CDR1 is SGHDN and CDR2 is FVKESK. The V gene lost 0 bases and the J gene lost 3 bases, with 12 bases spanning the gap. CDR3 residues: CASSQEVVGRYEQYF. CDR3 nucleotides: TGTGCCAGCAGCCAAGAGGTGGTGGGCCGCTACGAGCAGTACTTC.

In regard to this clone: This sample also contains other DNA sequences that code for the same CDR3. The chain's CDR3 is CASSPGTGDYEQYF. In DNA form, the CDR3 reads TGTGCCAGTAGTCCCGGGACAGGAGATTACGAGCAGTACTTC. The gene calls are TRBV19 and TRBJ2-7; 8 bases agree with TRBD1. After removal of 5 bases from V and 4 bases from J, the junction contained 7 bases not matched to a gene. The CDR3 loop spans 14 amino acids. The germline V gene encodes CDR1 LNHDA and CDR2 SQIVND (reference sequence).

The chain joins TRBV10-3 to TRBJ2-1, with D uncertain. Germline V gene data show CDR1 as ENHRY and CDR2 as SYGVKD. V gave up 2 bases and J gave up 5 bases, with 4 bases separating them. The CDR3 is 12 residues long. CDR3 DNA: TGTGCCATCAGTGAGAACGACAATGAGCAGTTCTTC. Protein sequence: CAISENDNEQFF.

The V and J genes are TRBV30 and TRBJ1-5; TRBD1 matches at 7 bases. CDR1 and CDR2 from the germline V gene are GTSNPN and SVGIG (reference sequence). The CDR3 totals 14 residues. The V gene end was trimmed by 3 bases and the J gene end by 7 bases; junction bases not matched to a gene: 9. CDR3 amino acids: CAWRSGGLGQPQHF. DNA of the CDR3: TGTGCCTGGAGGTCAGGGGGTCTCGGGCAGCCCCAGCATTTT. Filled out from reference TRBV30 and TRBJ1-5, the complete variable domain reads SQTIHQWPATLVQPVGSPLSLECTVEGTSNPNLYWYRQAAGRGLQLLFYSVGIGQISSEVPQNLSASRPQDRQFILSSKKLLLSDSGFYLCAWRSGGLGQPQHFGDGTRLSIL.

This chain uses TRBV27 with TRBJ2-7; the D gene is possibly TRBD1 (6 bases). From germline, CDR1 is MNHEY and CDR2 SMNVEV (reference sequence). The V and J ends lost 5 bases and 3 bases respectively, with 17 bases between them. The CDR3 contains 15 residues. Here the CDR3 reads CASSLHPRDNYEQYF. The CDR3 nucleotides read TGTGCCAGCAGTCTACACCCCCGGGACAACTACGAGCAGTACTTC.

CDR3 in amino acids: CASSLGRAPYQPQHF. Written as DNA, the CDR3 is TGTGCCAGCAGCTTGGGCAGGGCCCCTTATCAGCCCCAGCATTTT. J is TRBJ1-5 and V is TRBV7-9, with TRBD1 as a possible D gene (5 bases). The germline V gene encodes CDR1 SEHNR and CDR2 FQNEAQ (reference sequence). CDR3 length equals 15 residues. V was trimmed by 3 bases and J by 5 bases, leaving 14 bases between them. The complete variable domain, with remaining parts taken from reference TRBV7-9 and TRBJ1-5, reads DTGVSQNPRHKITKRGQNVTFRCDPISEHNRLYWYRQTLGQGPEFLTYFQNEAQLEKSRLLSDRFSAERPKGSFSTLEIQRTEQGDSAMYLCASSLGRAPYQPQHFGDGTRLSIL.